Below are 10 T cell receptor beta chains sequenced from a single sample in a study of T cells after yellow fever vaccination. MiXCR was run by TCRdb on the 5' RACE reads, yielding one entry per CDR3 protein. The profile shows about 320,000 distinct CDR3 sequences, approximately 4.3% of them singletons. The sequenced sample was PBMCs, obtained 15 days after the yellow fever booster vaccination. The receptor set was obtained from a man younger than 30 who received the YFV17D yellow fever vaccine.

This clonotype was seen more than once but under ten times. The J gene is TRBJ2-1, the V gene TRBV6-5; D perhaps matches TRBD1 (6 bases). The CDR3 extends over 15 amino acids. Trimming pared 2 bases from V and 2 bases from J, leaving 10 bases between. Germline CDR1 and CDR2: MNHEY and SVGAGI. The CDR3 region has the DNA TGTGCCAGCAGTTACGGTCAGGGGACCTACAATGAGCAGTTCTTC. Its protein is CASSYGQGTYNEQFF.

V gene TRBV7-2 combines with J gene TRBJ2-5, with 8 bases that match TRBD1. V shed 4 bases, J shed 12 bases, and the junction held 7 bases outside the gene matches. This CDR3 has 12 amino acids. CDR1 is SGHTA and CDR2 is FQGNSA in the germline V gene. CDR3 nucleotide sequence: TGTGCCAGCAGCTCTCCAGGGGGCCCGGAGTACTTC. Protein sequence: CASSSPGGPEYF.

This clonotype was counted only a few times. V gene TRBV20-1 combines with J gene TRBJ1-5; D ambiguous. This CDR3 is built from 17 residues. Germline-derived CDR1 and CDR2 are DFQATT and SNEGSKA (reference sequence). The ends were cut back, 4 bases at V and 1 base at J, with 20 bases in the middle. CDR3 nucleotides: TGCAGTGCTATTAACTGGGATTCCTTTAGGAGCAATCAGCCCCAGCATTTT. Encoded protein: CSAINWDSFRSNQPQHF.

The chain joins TRBV20-1 to TRBJ1-1; D unresolved. Germline assignment: CDR1 DFQATT and CDR2 SNEGSKA (reference sequence). The CDR3 sequence is 14 residues long. V was shortened by 5 bases and J by 3 bases, with 16 bases between the two germline ends. The CDR3 DNA follows: TGCAGTGCTGGCCCCCTAGGGTCTGACACTGAAGCTTTCTTT. Protein product: CSAGPLGSDTEAFF.

This clonotype was seen only a few times. CDR3 in amino acids: CASSYSASGGANEQFF. In DNA form, the CDR3 reads TGTGCCAGCAGTTACTCGGCTAGCGGGGGGGCCAATGAGCAGTTCTTC. The J gene is TRBJ2-1, the V gene TRBV6-6, with TRBD2 matching 12 bases. Germline values: CDR1 MNHNY, CDR2 SVGAGI (reference sequence). This CDR3 comprises 16 residues. The junction had 3 bases not matched to a gene; V was cut back by 0 bases and J by 6 bases.

The chain is built from TRBV25-1 and TRBJ1-6, with TRBD1 identical over 8 bases. Germline V gives CDR1 MGHDK, CDR2 SYGVNS. V trimming: 5 bases; J trimming: 8 bases; junction bases outside the gene matches: 2. The CDR3 sequence is 13 residues long. In DNA form, the CDR3 reads TGTGCCAGCAGTCGGACAGGGTATTCACCCCTCCACTTT. This translates into CASSRTGYSPLHF.

J is TRBJ1-1 and V is TRBV5-1; D possibly corresponds to TRBD1 (5 bases). The CDR3 covers 13 residues. V lost 8 bases and J 1 base, leaving 12 bases between the germline ends. CDR1 and CDR2 (germline): SGHRS, YFSETQ. The CDR3 loop reads CASRRDPNTEAFF. DNA for the CDR3: TGCGCCAGTCGCCGGGACCCGAACACTGAAGCTTTCTTT. Looking up the rest from reference TRBV5-1 and TRBJ1-1 gives the full variable domain: KAGVTQTPRYLIKTRGQQVTLSCSPISGHRSVSWYQQTPGQGLQFLFEYFSETQRNKGNFPGRFSGRQFSNSRSEMNVSTLELGDSALYLCASRRDPNTEAFFGQGTRLTVV.

The V call is TRBV7-3, the J call TRBJ2-1, with D maybe TRBD2 (6 bases). The CDR3 runs to 14 residues. Germline V CDR1 and CDR2: SGHTA, FQGTGA. Trimming stripped 5 bases from V and 6 bases from J, with 14 bases between. The CDR3, as DNA: TGTGCCAGCAGCCCTCAGACTAGTTTCAATGAGCAGTTCTTC. Translating it yields CASSPQTSFNEQFF.

At least ten counts were recorded for this clonotype. This chain uses TRBV27 with TRBJ2-7; D tentatively fits TRBD1 or TRBD2 (5 bases each). The CDR3 covers 15 residues. V was cut by 3 bases and J by 4 bases, with 16 bases left in between. The germline V gene encodes CDR1 MNHEY and CDR2 SMNVEV (reference sequence). The CDR3 coding sequence is TGTGCCAGCAGTTTGTCGGGGAATCGACAGTACGAGCAGTACTTC. This encodes CASSLSGNRQYEQYF.

This clonotype was recorded at least ten times. The genes are TRBV9 and TRBJ1-4; 8 bases are shared with TRBD1. V shed 0 bases and J 6 bases; nucleotides not matched to a gene: 7. Germline CDR1 SGDLS, CDR2 YYNGEE. This CDR3 contains 16 residues. CDR3 sequence: CASSVGPSTGDEKLFF. CDR3 coding DNA: TGTGCCAGCAGCGTAGGCCCATCGACAGGGGATGAAAAACTGTTTTTT.